The rows below give T cell receptor beta chains drawn from one sample of a study of T cells in Graves' hyperthyroidism and ophthalmopathy. TCRdb ran MiXCR on the multiplex PCR reads and lists one entry per CDR3 protein. The sample has roughly 280,000 distinct CDR3 sequences; over 20% are singletons. Input material: blood. The receptors derive from a man aged 25-40 years with Graves' ophthalmopathy. Both conserved end residues are part of each CDR3.

j_call v_call cdr3_aa
TRBJ2-1 TRBV6-1 CASSAQGWSYNEQFF
TRBJ2-5 TRBV3-1 CASSQEGTGGVETQYF
TRBJ2-1 TRBV3-1 CASSQGWGSYNEQFF
TRBJ2-3 TRBV2 CAGLGGGSTDTQYF
TRBJ2-3 TRBV19 CASSGISLSTDTQYF
TRBJ1-4 TRBV6-1 CATSEGWEKLFF
TRBJ2-7 TRBV7-2 CASSLASGASYEQYF
TRBJ1-1 TRBV7-3 CASSAGTSNTEAFF
TRBJ2-5 TRBV20-1 CSANRQLAGVGETQYF
TRBJ2-1 TRBV5-1 CASSPTGSVYNEQFF
TRBJ2-7 TRBV4-1 CASSQVELPNYEQYF
TRBJ1-2 TRBV20-1 CSASGQTYGYTF
TRBJ2-5 TRBV20-1 CSARGGVQETQYF
TRBJ2-5 TRBV12-3/TRBV12-4 CASSPGTGEPAEYF
TRBJ2-1 TRBV27 CASSLNLHHEQFF
TRBJ1-6 TRBV20-1 CSANPNKQTRNSPLHF
TRBJ1-1 TRBV5-1 CASSLEGTGTLRTEAFF
TRBJ2-3 TRBV6-1 CASSESPSADTQYF
TRBJ2-1 TRBV28 CASTSGTSGSDEQFF
TRBJ1-1 TRBV20-1 CSARDRTVNTEAFF
TRBJ2-1 TRBV6-1 CASSAIGNEQFF
TRBJ2-5 TRBV6-5 CVSKTSGLRATQYF
TRBJ2-1 TRBV3-1 CASSRNPQGGRGSYNEQFF
TRBJ2-1 TRBV20-1 CSAAPGLAGASNEQFF
TRBJ2-7 TRBV3-1 CASSPWLGQGSYEQYF
TRBJ2-3 TRBV27 CASSGTPHTDTQYF
TRBJ1-5 TRBV30 CAWSSGAGFGQPQHF
TRBJ1-5 TRBV28 CASSPGLLGGNQPQHF
TRBJ2-7 TRBV20-1 CSARDLGLGRSYEQYF
TRBJ2-5 TRBV5-5 CASSFLPSGKETQYF
TRBJ2-3 TRBV20-1 CSARPRTSFQTDTQYF
TRBJ2-5 TRBV10-3 CAISESTSGARHETQYF
TRBJ2-5 TRBV5-4 CASSLPSGTQETQYF
TRBJ2-3 TRBV5-1 CASSLTGLPGTDITDTQYF
TRBJ1-2 TRBV28 CASTQQPFGYTF
TRBJ1-1 TRBV5-1 CASSSTGVGAFF
TRBJ2-5 TRBV12-3/TRBV12-4 CASSLRGAGETQYF
TRBJ2-1 TRBV28 CASSSLAETLDNEQFF
TRBJ1-1 TRBV7-2 CASSSTGRGWGAFF
TRBJ2-7 TRBV11-2 CASSRGRDSPYEQYF
TRBJ2-7 TRBV27 CASRVWDRQSYEQYF
TRBJ2-1 TRBV29-1 CSVGSWRQYNEQFF
TRBJ2-7 TRBV18 CASSPRTGVYEQYF
TRBJ2-5 TRBV20-1 CSARGTSGSGIWEETQYF
TRBJ1-2 TRBV7-9 CASSFLGQGDYGYTF
TRBJ1-1 TRBV5-5 CASSLDSGNTEAFF
TRBJ2-1 TRBV13 CASSVTSGRANEQFF
TRBJ2-3 TRBV7-9 CASVGGDTQYF
TRBJ2-3 TRBV5-1 CASSADSPTDTQYF
TRBJ1-4 TRBV15 CATSRDFAGTTTNEKLFF
TRBJ2-3 TRBV20-1 CSALSGDTQYF
TRBJ2-7 TRBV19 CASSTSGTAIYEQYF
TRBJ2-4 TRBV28 CASSLHLAGGPAKNIQYF